The clone carrying this T cell receptor beta chain has at least ten counts. The antigen remains unidentified. Full-length variable regions came from constant-region reverse primers plus semi-nested Nested Universal Primer A PCR. TCRdb used MiXCR to reprocess the 5' RACE reads, holding one entry per CDR3 protein. The profile shows just under 65,000 distinct CDR3 sequences, under 25% of them singletons. The memory fraction was CD4+CD45RO+CD25- cells. Study results and limitations: Tumor memory CD4+ T cell TCR gene usage clustered with blood and lymph node memory CD4+ cells and lymph node naive CD4+ cells. Whole repertoires were not studied in the larger cohort, only one V-J beta rearrangement.

This CDR3 has 15 residues. Germline V gene lookup returns CDR1 SGHRS and CDR2 YFSETQ. Trimming left V 4 bases short and J 0 bases short, with 12 bases between. The sequenced material came from memory CD4+ T cells sorted from a lymph node. Subset denoted: memory CD4+ T cells, CD4+CD45RO+CD25-. This TCR came from a female donor with breast cancer. The rearrangement links TRBV5-1 to TRBJ2-3; unclear D gene. The CDR3 coding sequence is TGCGCCAGCAGCGGAGTGTTCACTAGCACAGATACGCAGTATTTT. Its protein product is CASSGVFTSTDTQYF.